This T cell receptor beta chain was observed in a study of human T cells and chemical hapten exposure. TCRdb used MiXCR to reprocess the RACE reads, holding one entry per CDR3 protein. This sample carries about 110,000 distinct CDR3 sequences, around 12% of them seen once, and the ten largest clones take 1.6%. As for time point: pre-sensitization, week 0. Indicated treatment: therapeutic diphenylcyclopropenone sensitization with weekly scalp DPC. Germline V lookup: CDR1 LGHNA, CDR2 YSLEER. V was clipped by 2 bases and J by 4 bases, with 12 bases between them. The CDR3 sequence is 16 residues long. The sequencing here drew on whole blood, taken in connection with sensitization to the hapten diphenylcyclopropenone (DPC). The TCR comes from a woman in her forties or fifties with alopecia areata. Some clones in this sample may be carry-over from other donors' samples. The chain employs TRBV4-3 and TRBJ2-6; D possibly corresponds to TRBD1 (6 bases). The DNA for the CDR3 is TGCGCCAGCAGCCAACAACAGGGAGAAGGGGCCAACGTCCTGACTTTC. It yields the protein CASSQQQGEGANVLTF.